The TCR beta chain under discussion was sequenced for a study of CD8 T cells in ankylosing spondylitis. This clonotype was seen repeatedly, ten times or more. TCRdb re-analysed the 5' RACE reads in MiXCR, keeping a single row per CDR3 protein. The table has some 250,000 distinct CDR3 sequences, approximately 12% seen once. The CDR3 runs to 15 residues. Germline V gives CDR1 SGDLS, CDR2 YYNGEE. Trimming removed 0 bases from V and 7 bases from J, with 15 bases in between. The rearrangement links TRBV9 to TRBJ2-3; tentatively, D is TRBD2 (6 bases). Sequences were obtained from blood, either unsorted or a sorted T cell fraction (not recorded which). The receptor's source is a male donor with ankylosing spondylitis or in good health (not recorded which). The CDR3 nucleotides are TGTGCCAGCAGCGTAGCGGGGGTTCTCGGAAATACGCAGTATTTT. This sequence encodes CASSVAGVLGNTQYF.